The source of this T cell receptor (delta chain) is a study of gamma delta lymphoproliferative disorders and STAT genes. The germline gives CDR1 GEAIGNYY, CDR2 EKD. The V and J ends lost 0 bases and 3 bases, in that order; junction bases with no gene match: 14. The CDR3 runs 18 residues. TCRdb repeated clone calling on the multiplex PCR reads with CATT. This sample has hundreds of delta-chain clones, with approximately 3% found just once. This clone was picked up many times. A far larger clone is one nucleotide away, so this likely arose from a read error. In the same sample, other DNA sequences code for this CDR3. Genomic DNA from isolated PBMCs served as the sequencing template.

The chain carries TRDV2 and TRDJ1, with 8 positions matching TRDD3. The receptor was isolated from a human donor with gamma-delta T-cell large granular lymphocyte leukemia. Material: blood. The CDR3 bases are TGTGCCTGTGACACCGTCGGGCTGGGGGAAAACGGGGCCGATAAACTCATCTTT. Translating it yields CACDTVGLGENGADKLIF.